This TCR beta chain was profiled in a study of blood T cell repertoires in COVID-19. Looking at the study overall: The United States, Italy and Spain supplied acute and convalescent COVID-19 samples.

Each participant's cohort was designated according to participant-reported clinical history. Two negative PCRs, clearance, or symptom resolution had been documented for recovered Cohort 3 donors. Original analysis: Using reference gene primer amplification, nucleated cell counts were estimated. The method was immunoSEQ multiplex PCR; TCRdb's version includes in-frame clones alone and lacks a portion of them. That table furnishes V, J and clone size, whereas the DNA furnished D and trimming. Of roughly 260,000 clones listed, approximately 85% are singletons. Germline values: CDR1 LGHDT, CDR2 YNNKEL (reference sequence). With 1 base removed from V and 5 bases from J, the gap between germline ends came to 8 bases. This CDR3 spans 14 amino acids.

The origin of this receptor is a woman aged 45-65 years who had recovered from COVID-19. Sequenced: PBMCs or T cells enriched from blood (not recorded which). The chain couples TRBV3-1 (or the pseudogene TRBV3-2) to TRBJ2-2; unclear D gene. The CDR3: CASSQGVVTGELFF. DNA for the CDR3: TGTGCCAGCAGCCAAGGCGTCGTAACCGGGGAGCTGTTTTTT.